This TCR beta chain derives from a study of a mutant IDH1 vaccine in newly diagnosed glioma. Background on the study: Pretreatment consisted of radiotherapy, temozolomide, or both, with most receiving both.

Note on this clone: The antigen is not known.

Trimming took off 5 bases at V and 0 bases at J, with 11 bases between the two ends. CDR3 length: 15 residues. From germline, CDR1 is SGHTA and CDR2 FQGNSA. Sample time point: week 11, during vaccination. One vaccine dose held 300 ug of mutant IDH1 20-mer peptide and came with topical imiquimod. New astrocytomas of WHO grade 3 or 4 that were IDH1-mutant and ATRX-lost were found in the donors. Produced via immunoSEQ multiplex PCR; TCRdb's table is partial and in-frame only. There are under 35,000 clones in the sample; around 91% occur only once, and around 21% lies in the top ten. The sequences come from PBMCs, collected from a glioma patient whose treatment included an IDH1 peptide vaccine. This chain links TRBV7-2 with TRBJ1-5; D gene uncertain. The clonotype was recovered from a man between 18 and 35 years old with glioma. The CDR3 DNA sequence: TGTGCCAGCAGCCCCGAACCCCTTAGCAATCAGCCCCAGCATTTT. Translation: CASSPEPLSNQPQHF.